The present T cell receptor beta chain was sequenced within a study of cytomegalovirus exposure and HLA in healthy donors. Notes on the study in general: Other equally common chains were less clonally expanded than HLA-associated TCR beta chains, a later analysis showed.

Turning to this clone: Its matching antigen is unknown.

The CDR3 is 12 residues long. It was with 60 Vbeta and 13 Jbeta primers that the PCR ran. The data were produced by immunoSEQ multiplex PCR, yet TCRdb's version contains in-frame clones alone and is incomplete. The sample includes around 140,000 clones, 60% to 85% of them seen just once. The chain carries TRBV21-1 and TRBJ1-1; the table's D gene call, TRBD1, was not cross checked with the DNA. TRBV21-1 is shown as a pseudogene. The specimen sequenced was PBMCs. The sequence derives from a female donor in good health and CMV-seropositive. In DNA, the CDR3 is TGTGCCAGCAGCAATTTTAAGGGGGTAGCTTTCTTT. Translated, it gives CASSNFKGVAFF.